Below are 30 T cell receptor beta chains sequenced from a single sample in a study of blood T cell repertoires in COVID-19. Some clones are missing from TCRdb's copy, which holds only in-frame ones; the method was immunoSEQ multiplex PCR. The repertoire holds under 250,000 clones, with about 83% as singletons. Sequencing was carried out using peripheral blood. These receptor sequences come from a man aged 45 to 65 with active or convalescent COVID-19.

The rearrangement links TRBV18 to TRBJ2-3; 9 bases align to TRBD1. The germline gives CDR1 KGHSH, CDR2 LQKENI. J gave up 2 bases and V 3 bases, and 9 bases lay outside the gene matches. The CDR3 totals 17 residues. CDR3 nucleotide sequence: TGTGCCAGCTCACCGCTGGGTGGGACAGGGACCACAGATACGCAGTATTTT. It encodes CASSPLGGTGTTDTQYF.

The chain uses TRBV7-2 and TRBJ1-4; D remains ambiguous. The germline V gene encodes CDR1 SGHTA and CDR2 FQGNSA. V lost 2 bases, J lost 3 bases, and 10 bases lay in between. This CDR3 is 15 amino acids long. The CDR3 nucleotides are TGTGCCAGCAGCTTAATGGGAGAGGCTAATGAAAAACTGTTTTTT. Translation gives CASSLMGEANEKLFF.

The V and J genes are TRBV7-9 and TRBJ2-7; D may be TRBD1 (6 bases). The germline V gene encodes CDR1 SEHNR and CDR2 FQNEAQ (reference sequence). The V and J ends lost 5 bases and 3 bases respectively, with 14 bases between them. The CDR3 is 14 amino acids. As DNA, the CDR3 is TGTGCCAGCAGCAAGGGGGAAGTGGGCTACGAGCAGTACTTC. It is translated as CASSKGEVGYEQYF.

The chain's CDR3 is CASSLTPSGGNTEAFF. CDR3 nucleotides: TGCGCCAGCAGCTTGACTCCTTCAGGGGGGAACACTGAAGCTTTCTTT. The rearrangement joins TRBV5-1 to TRBJ1-1, with 7 bases matching TRBD1. The ends lost 1 base at V and 1 base at J; junction bases unmatched: 7. The CDR3 runs 16 residues. Germline V gene data show CDR1 as SGHRS and CDR2 as YFSETQ.

V and J are TRBV15 and TRBJ2-1; possible D gene TRBD2, 7 bases. In germline, CDR1 is LNHNV, CDR2 YYDKDF (reference sequence). Trimming pared 0 bases from V and 1 base from J, leaving 13 bases between. The CDR3 length is 17 residues. CDR3 protein: CATSREWGGASYNEQFF. CDR3 DNA: TGTGCCACCAGCAGAGAGTGGGGGGGCGCTTCCTACAATGAGCAGTTCTTC.

The chain combines TRBV5-4 with TRBJ1-2; 9 bases are a match to TRBD1. Germline values: CDR1 SGHNT, CDR2 YYREEE (reference sequence). V was clipped by 4 bases and J by 5 bases; unmatched bases: 9. This CDR3 region has 15 residues. The CDR3 DNA reads TGTGCCAGCAGCCTAGGGGACAGGGTTGTATATGGCTACACCTTC. It encodes CASSLGDRVVYGYTF.

This clone turned up a few times. The CDR3 is CAISSRDRTSNQPQHF. Here the CDR3 DNA reads TGTGCCATCAGTAGCCGGGACAGGACTTCGAATCAGCCCCAGCATTTT. V is TRBV10-3 and J is TRBJ1-5; 8 bases line up with TRBD1. The germline CDR1 and CDR2 sequences are ENHRY and SYGVKD. The V gene end was trimmed by 5 bases and the J gene end by 4 bases; junction bases not matched to a gene: 10. The CDR3 is 16 amino acids.

The CDR3 DNA reads as TGCAGCGTTCGTCAGGCGCTATCTCATACGCAGTATTTT. This translates into CSVRQALSHTQYF. This chain links TRBV29-1 with TRBJ2-3; D is ambiguous. Germline lookup yields CDR1 SQVTM and CDR2 ANQGSEA. Trimming left V 5 bases short and J 7 bases short, with 16 bases between. The CDR3 spans 13 residues.

The chain employs TRBV24-1 and TRBJ1-2, with 9 bases aligning to TRBD1. The CDR3 has 14 residues. Germline CDR1 and CDR2: KGHDR and SFDVKD. V lost 3 bases, J lost 8 bases, and 6 bases stayed unmatched. The CDR3 protein is CATSDGGTGRGYTF. As DNA, the CDR3 is TGTGCCACCAGTGATGGGGGGACAGGGAGAGGCTACACCTTC.

The V gene is TRBV23-1, the J gene TRBJ2-2; 13 nucleotides agree with TRBD2. TRBV23-1 qualifies as an ORF whose function is uncertain. V lost 0 bases and J lost 0; bases outside the gene matches: 10. The length of the CDR3 is 21 residues. The CDR3 loop is CASSQSPGRTSGGANTGELFF. CDR3 nucleotides: TGCGCCAGCAGTCAATCCCCAGGTAGGACTAGCGGGGGCGCGAACACCGGGGAGCTGTTTTTT.

V usage is TRBV10-3 and J usage is TRBJ2-7, with 10 bases lining up with TRBD1. With V trimmed by 2 bases and J by 0 bases, 10 bases remained unmatched. The CDR3 length is 18 residues. CDR1 is ENHRY, CDR2 SYGVKD, per germline. CDR3 protein: CAISEETGGPSFSYEQYF. The CDR3 bases are TGTGCCATCAGTGAGGAGACAGGGGGCCCTTCTTTCTCCTACGAGCAGTACTTC.

Remarks on this clone: Other DNA sequences within the sample encode an identical CDR3. V is TRBV7-2 and J is TRBJ1-2; a possible D gene is TRBD1 (5 bases). Germline V lookup: CDR1 SGHTA, CDR2 FQGNSA. CDR3 length: 13 residues. V was cut by 2 bases and J by 8 bases, with 12 bases left in between. CDR3: CASSLRRVGGYTF. The CDR3 DNA follows: TGTGCCAGCAGCTTACGCAGGGTTGGGGGCTACACCTTC.

The rearrangement joins TRBV4-2 to TRBJ2-6; weak D call: TRBD2 (5 bases). CDR1 LGHNA and CDR2 YNFKEQ come from the germline V gene. V lost 0 bases and J lost 4, with 13 bases in between. The CDR3 is made up of 17 amino acids. The CDR3, as DNA: TGTGCCAGCAGCCAAGAGGGAGAGGGTTCCGGGGCCAACGTCCTGACTTTC. It codes for CASSQEGEGSGANVLTF.

The J gene is TRBJ1-1, the V gene TRBV10-3, with D possibly matching TRBD1 (5 bases). The CDR3 runs 15 residues. The germline V gene has CDR1 ENHRY and CDR2 SYGVKD. V was clipped by 4 bases and J by 10 bases, with 22 bases between them. CDR3 loop: CAISVKKGDATGAFF. CDR3 nucleotide sequence: TGTGCCATCAGTGTAAAAAAAGGGGATGCCACGGGAGCTTTCTTT.

This chain uses TRBV10-3 with TRBJ1-4; tentative D call: TRBD1 (6 bases). V dropped 9 bases and J dropped 2 bases, with 13 bases sitting between them. The CDR3 is 14 amino acids. CDR1 and CDR2 from the germline V gene are ENHRY and SYGVKD. The CDR3 nucleotides are TGTGCCATATCGGGGGGCTCGACTAATGAAAAACTGTTTTTT. Protein: CAISGGSTNEKLFF.

The genes are TRBV2 and TRBJ1-1, with TRBD1 as a possible D gene (5 bases). The CDR3 is 14 amino acids. Germline V CDR1 and CDR2: SNHLY, FYNNEI. V was shortened by 6 bases and J by 4 bases, with 15 bases between the two germline ends. The DNA of the CDR3 is TGTGCCAGCAGCAGGACGCGGAGGGGCACTGAAGCTTTCTTT. Translation gives CASSRTRRGTEAFF.

This clone was recorded a few times. This sequence joins TRBV29-1 and TRBJ2-1; TRBD2 matches at 7 bases. Germline loops: CDR1 SQVTM, CDR2 ANQGSEA. The CDR3 contains 19 residues. J gave up 8 bases and V 1 base, and 23 bases lay outside the gene matches. CDR3: CSVEVRRPSRGGSIDEQFF. DNA of the CDR3: TGCAGCGTTGAAGTTCGCCGTCCCTCTCGCGGCGGGAGTATCGATGAGCAGTTCTTC.

The chain is built from TRBV28 and TRBJ1-1; D is perhaps TRBD1 (6 bases). Trimming shortened V by 5 bases and J by 7 bases, and 11 bases separated the two germline ends. The CDR3 runs 12 residues. Germline V gene lookup returns CDR1 MDHEN and CDR2 SYDVKM. CDR3 nucleotides: TGTGCCAGCAGTCAAGGGGGATATGAAGCTTTCTTT. This encodes CASSQGGYEAFF. The complete variable domain, with remaining parts taken from reference TRBV28 and TRBJ1-1, reads DVKVTQSSRYLVKRTGEKVFLECVQDMDHENMFWYRQDPGLGLRLIYFSYDVKMKEKGDIPEGYSVSREKKERFSLILESASTNQTSMYLCASSQGGYEAFFGQGTRLTVV.

This clone appeared a few times. The gene calls are TRBV5-1 and TRBJ1-2; D is ambiguous. CDR3 length: 13 residues. Per germline, CDR1 SGHRS and CDR2 YFSETQ. With 0 bases removed from V and 2 bases from J, the gap between germline ends came to 5 bases. CDR3 nucleotides: TGCGCCAGCAGCTTGGACAGAAACTATGGCTACACCTTC. It specifies CASSLDRNYGYTF.

The chain couples TRBV6-2 or TRBV6-3 to TRBJ1-1; 7 nucleotides match TRBD1. Germline V gene sequence: CDR1 MNHEY, CDR2 SVGEGT. The CDR3 is 12 amino acids. After removal of 0 bases from V and 10 bases from J, the junction contained 2 bases not matched to a gene. This chain's CDR3 is CASSYSAGGAFF. DNA for the CDR3: TGTGCCAGCAGTTACTCGGCAGGGGGAGCTTTCTTT.

This chain connects TRBV5-4 to TRBJ1-1; D may be TRBD1 (5 bases). V lost 3 bases and J lost 11, with 23 bases in between. This CDR3 is 15 amino acids long. The germline gives CDR1 SGHNT, CDR2 YYREEE (reference sequence). The CDR3 nucleotides are TGTGCCAGCAGCTCCCCTACGAATCGGGGGAGTCGGGCTTTCTTT. Protein product: CASSSPTNRGSRAFF.

The V call is TRBV7-3, the J call TRBJ1-2; D perhaps matches TRBD1 (6 bases). CDR1 is SGHTA, CDR2 FQGTGA, per germline. The CDR3 sequence is 13 residues long. The germline V and J ends were trimmed by 2 bases and 7 bases, with 11 bases remaining between them. CDR3 sequence reads: CASSLDPGAGYTF. Here the CDR3 DNA reads TGTGCCAGCAGCTTAGACCCAGGGGCTGGCTACACCTTC.

The V gene is TRBV3-1 (or the pseudogene TRBV3-2), the J gene TRBJ2-7; D perhaps matches TRBD2 (7 bases). The V end lost 6 bases, the J end lost 1 base, and 16 bases lay between the germline ends. The CDR3 sequence is 15 residues long. Germline loops: CDR1 LGHDT, CDR2 YNNKEL (reference sequence). The CDR3 nucleotides read TGTGCCAGCAGGGGAGGGGGGGAGGAATCCTACGAGCAGTACTTC. This translates into CASRGGGEESYEQYF.

This rearrangement joins TRBV19 to TRBJ1-2, with D possibly being TRBD1 (5 bases). Germline CDR1 LNHDA, CDR2 SQIVND (reference sequence). V gave up 7 bases and J gave up 4 bases, with 16 bases separating them. This CDR3 comprises 14 residues. CDR3 DNA: TGTGCCAGTACGGGGGGTGCGGGACCCTATGGCTACACCTTC. Its protein product is CASTGGAGPYGYTF.

The chain links TRBV27 to TRBJ2-3; tentative D call: TRBD1 (6 bases). The germline V gene encodes CDR1 MNHEY and CDR2 SMNVEV (reference sequence). The length of the CDR3 is 15 residues. Trimming pared 6 bases from V and 0 bases from J, leaving 13 bases between. The CDR3: CASREGTSSTDTQYF. In DNA form, the CDR3 reads TGTGCCAGCAGGGAAGGGACAAGTAGCACAGATACGCAGTATTTT.

CDR3 coding DNA: TGTGCCTGGACCAGAGTCGGGAATGAAAAACTGTTTTTT. Encoded protein: CAWTRVGNEKLFF. The chain carries TRBV30 and TRBJ1-4; D call uncertain. Per germline, CDR1 GTSNPN and CDR2 SVGIG (reference sequence). The CDR3 spans 13 residues. With 4 bases removed from V and 5 bases from J, the gap between germline ends came to 11 bases. Together with reference TRBV30 and TRBJ1-4, the CDR3 gives the full variable domain: SQTIHQWPATLVQPVGSPLSLECTVEGTSNPNLYWYRQAAGRGLQLLFYSVGIGQISSEVPQNLSASRPQDRQFILSSKKLLLSDSGFYLCAWTRVGNEKLFFGSGTQLSVL.

The rearrangement uses TRBV6-5 and TRBJ1-4, with a weak D call TRBD1 (5 bases). Trimming stripped 6 bases from V and 5 bases from J, with 13 bases between. The CDR3 sequence is 14 residues long. Germline CDR1 MNHEY, CDR2 SVGAGI. The CDR3 loop is CASSQTVTNEKLFF. CDR3 DNA sequence: TGTGCCAGCAGCCAGACAGTAACGAATGAAAAACTGTTTTTT.

The chain combines TRBV19 with TRBJ1-2, with 9 nucleotides matching TRBD1. Germline CDR1 is LNHDA and CDR2 is SQIVND (reference sequence). The CDR3 runs 14 residues. Trimming removed 6 bases from V and 4 bases from J; junction bases left unmatched: 6. As DNA, the CDR3 is TGTGCCAGTAGCTCCGGGACAGGGATCTATGGCTACACCTTC. Translating it yields CASSSGTGIYGYTF.

V usage is TRBV4-1 and J usage is TRBJ1-3, with 7 bases matching TRBD1. Germline trimming cut 1 base from V and 2 bases from J; bases unmatched to any gene: 2. Looked up from germline, CDR1 is MGHRA and CDR2 is YSYEKL. The length of the CDR3 is 15 residues. CDR3 in DNA: TGCGCCAGCAGCCAAGGAGACAGGGCTGGAAACACCATATATTTT. Translation: CASSQGDRAGNTIYF.

At least ten counts were recorded for this clone. The chain carries TRBV5-1 and TRBJ2-7; possibly TRBD1 for D (6 bases). Deletions cut 2 bases from V and 5 bases from J, with 11 bases between. This CDR3 is built from 13 residues. Germline-derived CDR1 and CDR2 are SGHRS and YFSETQ. CDR3 nucleotides: TGCGCCAGCAGCTTTACAGGGCTCGACGAGCAGTACTTC. Encoded protein: CASSFTGLDEQYF.